The following is a T cell receptor beta chain sequence with its context. This clonotype was seen ten or more times. It has no known antigen specificity. It has no much larger one-base neighbor in the sample; base qualities were not kept. Library prep was done by 5' RACE. Data came from a NextSeq 500. The TCR library protocol attached unique molecular identifiers to individual cDNA molecules to correct for sequencing error and PCR bias. Both TCR alpha and beta chains were sequenced, and tight co-correlation was observed between alpha and beta sequence abundances in each sample. Under the source paper's analysis protocol: V gene, J gene and CDR3 annotation of TCR sequences was performed with Decombinator V4. Expanded TCRs were defined as changing significantly between any two time points under a Poisson model with p below 0.0001. TCR abundances were normalised to the total number of TCRs sequenced in each sample and reported as counts per million. MAIT TCRs were defined by TRAV1-2 paired with TRAJ12, TRAJ20 or TRAJ33, and iNKT TCRs by TRAV10 paired with TRAJ18. VDJdb, accessed on 1 November 2021, was searched for TCRs annotated for CMV, EBV and SARS-CoV-2, and TCRs annotated for more than one antigen were excluded. TCRdb itself trimmed the public reads at Q25 with fastp, ran MiXCR and retained productive beta chains. Each entry merges the rows of one CDR3 protein and shows their most common DNA and genes. The V and J calls were determined by TCRdb, not by the authors. This sample gives 68,000 or so distinct CDR3 sequences in total; approximately 10% of them show up just once. 6.4% of the sample goes to the ten largest clones.

This was a case-control study nested in a cohort of healthcare workers in London, UK, who had nasopharyngeal swab PCR tests and blood samples taken every week. Healthcare workers were recruited during the week of the UK lockdown, between 23 and 31 March 2020, and followed weekly for up to 16 weeks. The CDR1 and CDR2 encoded by the germline V gene are SGHAT and FQNNGV. There are 15 amino acids in the CDR3, from cysteine to phenylalanine inclusive. The DNA shown is the 45-base CDR3, in frame from base 1. V and J are trimmed by 3 bases and 3 bases, and the gene matches miss 3 bases of the junction. The data derive from a study of early T cells in non-severe SARS-CoV-2 infection (dated by TCRdb to the early 2020s). At the level of the whole study: TCR sequencing used bulk RNA from unsorted whole blood, so alpha and beta chains could not be paired.

The paper as a whole reports these results and caveats: VDJdb matching was skewed toward anti-spike CD8 responses and likely underestimated virus-specific expansions by missing private and CD4 specificities.

This TCR derives from an adult who was a healthcare worker with PCR-confirmed SARS-CoV-2 infection or an uninfected control (not recorded which). Recombination connected TRBV11-2 to TRBJ2-2, with TRBD2 identical over 8 junction bases. Sequencing used whole blood. The nucleotide sequence is given as TGTGCCAGCAGCTTCACACTAGCGGACACCGGGGAGCTGTTTTTT. This sequence encodes CASSFTLADTGELFF. The entire variable domain, with the stretches around the CDR3 drawn from the reference TRBV11-2 and TRBJ2-2 proteins, is EAGVAQSPRYKIIEKRQSVAFWCNPISGHATLYWYQQILGQGPKLLIQFQNNGVVDDSQLPKDRFSAERLKGVDSTLKIQPAKLEDSAVYLCASSFTLADTGELFFGEGSRLTVL.